The entry below describes one TCR beta chain. One end of the junction is discordant with germline, which a read error may explain. These data are taken from a study of tumor-infiltrating lymphocytes in primary liver carcinoma. About the study: All patients, whether men or women, fell within 30 to 69 years of age.

Germline-derived CDR1 and CDR2 are SGHAT and FQNNGV. The CDR3 is 12 residues long. Constant-region priming of approximately 0.55 ug total RNA yielded TCR beta cDNA. Three nested multiplex PCR rounds of slightly modified ARM-PCR generated TCR beta libraries. A C-beta reverse primer and TRBV1-TRBV30 forward primers served in each of the first two PCR rounds, at around 10 cycles apiece. MiXCR was run by TCRdb on the multiplex PCR reads, yielding one entry per CDR3 protein. The sample carries 50,000 to 60,000 distinct CDR3 sequences, around 82% recorded once. Bulk tissue was left unsorted, and RNA and DNA were co-extracted from 20-30 mg of it. Sampling targeted five separate regions of each tumor, which included the tumor centre.

The receptor was derived from a man aged 35-49 years with primary liver carcinoma and hepatitis B virus infection. This rearrangement joins TRBV11-2 to TRBJ2-7, with 7 positions matching TRBD2. Material: liver tumor tissue from sampling region 5. As for subset: tumor region T5, tumor centre. The CDR3 DNA sequence: TGTGCCAGCAGCCCCGGGGACTACAAGCAGTACTTC. This translates into CASSPGDYKQYF.